This T cell receptor (beta chain) was recorded in a study of tumor-infiltrating lymphocytes in primary liver carcinoma. General study findings and limits: It was tumor-adjacent and tumor-blood pairs that overlapped less than tumor region pairs did. Compared with blood, tumor repertoires held significantly more in their top 250 clones.

TCR beta cDNA was prepared out of roughly 490 ng total RNA by means of a constant-region primer. Investigators got TCR beta libraries out of three nested multiplex PCR rounds, done with slightly modified ARM-PCR. TRBV1-TRBV30 forward primers paired with a C-beta reverse primer were used in the first two PCR rounds, which ran approximately 10 cycles each. One entry per CDR3 protein results from TCRdb running MiXCR on the multiplex PCR reads. The sample lists around 330,000 distinct CDR3 sequences, 55% to 65% occurring once. Germline lookup yields CDR1 SGHNT and CDR2 YYREEE (reference sequence). V was clipped by 5 bases and J by 3 bases; unmatched bases: 8. CDR3 size: 15 residues. Concerning this clonotype: Its antigen is unidentified.

Out of unsorted whole blood came the blood RNA, and germline DNA was extracted as well. Treatment-naive at the time, the patients had chronic HBV infection. It was before surgery that approximately 4.3 milliliters of peripheral blood were collected. The rearrangement joins TRBV5-4 to TRBJ2-5; 9 bases fit TRBD2. This clonotype was obtained from a man between 40 and 49 years old with primary liver carcinoma and hepatitis B virus infection. The source material was peripheral blood. The CDR3 reads CASRKGTSRKETQYF. For the CDR3, the DNA is TGTGCCAGCAGGAAAGGGACTAGCAGAAAAGAGACCCAGTACTTC. Full variable domain (rest looked up from reference TRBV5-4 and TRBJ2-5): ETGVTQSPTHLIKTRGQQVTLRCSSQSGHNTVSWYQQALGQGPQFIFQYYREEENGRGNFPPRFSGLQFPNYSSELNVNALELDDSALYLCASRKGTSRKETQYFGPGTRLLVL.